This entry is about one T cell receptor (beta chain). Its matching antigen is unknown. TCRdb re-called the 5' RACE reads with MiXCR, one entry per CDR3 protein. The sample contains roughly 120,000 distinct CDR3 sequences, more than 10% of which appear only once. This CDR3 is 13 amino acids long. V shed 5 bases and J 7 bases; nucleotides not matched to a gene: 4. The time point was: blood at routine non-recurrence follow-up after resection. Whole RNA was taken from tumor, nontumor lung or frozen PBMC; it was then sequenced unsorted. The data stem from a study of spatial heterogeneity in lung cancer. Study as a whole: More than eight raw reads, on average, carried each unique TCR and UMI combination.

Regarding the study as a whole: Ubiquitous expanded tumor TCRs were seen in blood more at resection than at follow-up.

The chain employs TRBV12-3 or TRBV12-4 and TRBJ2-2; 7 nucleotides align to TRBD1. Sequencing used PBMCs, obtained at follow-up. This TCR was recovered from a male donor with early-stage non-small cell lung cancer. The CDR3 DNA reads as TGTGCCAGCAGTGCCCGGGACAGCGGGGAGCTGTTTTTT. As protein: CASSARDSGELFF.